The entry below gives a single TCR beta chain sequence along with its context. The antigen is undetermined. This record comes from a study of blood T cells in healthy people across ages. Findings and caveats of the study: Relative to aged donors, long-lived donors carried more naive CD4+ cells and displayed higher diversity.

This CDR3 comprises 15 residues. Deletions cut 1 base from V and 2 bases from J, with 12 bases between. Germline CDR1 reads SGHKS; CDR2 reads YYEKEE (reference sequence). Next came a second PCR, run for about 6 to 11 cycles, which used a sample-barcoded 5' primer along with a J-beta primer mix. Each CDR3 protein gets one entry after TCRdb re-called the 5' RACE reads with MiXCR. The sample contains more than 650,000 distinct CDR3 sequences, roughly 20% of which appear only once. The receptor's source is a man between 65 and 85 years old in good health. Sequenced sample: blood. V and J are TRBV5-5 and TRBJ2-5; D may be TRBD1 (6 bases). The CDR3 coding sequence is TGTGCCAGCAGCTTGATCCAGGGGCCTCAAGAGACCCAGTACTTC. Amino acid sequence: CASSLIQGPQETQYF.